The 26 T cell receptor beta chains below come from one sample, sequenced in a study of cytomegalovirus exposure and HLA in healthy donors. 60 Vbeta and 13 Jbeta primers were used in PCR. Sequenced by immunoSEQ multiplex PCR; TCRdb stores in-frame clones only, minus some. The table has about 190,000 clones, roughly 80% seen once; the top ten hold around 4%. Sequenced sample: PBMCs. These receptors all stem from a man between 50 and 59 years old in good health and CMV-seronegative.

The V and J genes are TRBV14 and TRBJ1-3; a weak D match, TRBD1 (5 bases). V lost 3 bases and J 1 base, leaving 13 bases between the germline ends. Germline V gives CDR1 SGHDN, CDR2 FVKESK. The CDR3 has 16 residues. The CDR3 reads CASSQITGLSGNTIYF. The CDR3 coding sequence is TGTGCCAGCAGCCAGATCACAGGACTATCTGGAAACACCATATATTTT.

This chain uses TRBV11-2 with TRBJ1-3; TRBD1 is a possible D gene (5 bases). Trimming took off 1 base at V and 2 bases at J, with 9 bases between the two ends. CDR1 and CDR2 (germline): SGHAT, FQNNGV. The CDR3 consists of 15 residues. CDR3 DNA: TGTGCCAGCAGCTTAGCAGGGAAGGCTGGAAACACCATATATTTT. Its translation is CASSLAGKAGNTIYF.

This clone was seen a single time. V and J are TRBV19 and TRBJ2-7; D uncertain. Trimming pared 3 bases from V and 2 bases from J, leaving 8 bases between. CDR3 length: 13 residues. The V gene's germline CDR1 is LNHDA and CDR2 SQIVND (reference sequence). CDR3 loop: CASSMAETYEQYF. Written as DNA, the CDR3 is TGTGCCAGTAGTATGGCAGAAACCTACGAGCAGTACTTC.

The chain links TRBV10-3 to TRBJ1-2; 7 bases map to TRBD1. Germline V lookup: CDR1 ENHRY, CDR2 SYGVKD. Unmatched junction bases numbered 6, after V lost 4 bases and J lost 7 bases. This CDR3 has 13 residues. The CDR3 DNA reads TGTGCCATCAGTGTCATACAGGGGAGTGGCTACACCTTC. Protein sequence: CAISVIQGSGYTF.

This chain uses TRBV5-1 with TRBJ2-5, with 8 bases identical to TRBD1. The germline V gene encodes CDR1 SGHRS and CDR2 YFSETQ. J lost 5 bases, V lost 1 base, and 4 bases had no gene match. This CDR3 has 14 amino acids. CDR3 in amino acids: CASSLSGGDETQYF. The CDR3 DNA follows: TGCGCCAGCAGCTTGTCAGGGGGCGACGAGACCCAGTACTTC.

J is TRBJ1-6 and V is TRBV18; D might be TRBD1 (5 bases). CDR1 is KGHSH and CDR2 is LQKENI in the germline V gene. The CDR3 has 14 residues. The V end was cut by 4 bases, the J end by 7 bases, with 11 bases between. As DNA, the CDR3 is TGTGCCAGCTCACAAGGGGAGGTAAATTCACCCCTCCACTTT. Protein product: CASSQGEVNSPLHF.

The chain's CDR3 is CASSVEPTGINTIYF. The CDR3 nucleotides are TGTGCCAGCAGTGTGGAACCGACAGGGATAAACACCATATATTTT. The chain has TRBV6-1 and TRBJ1-3; TRBD1 aligns across 7 bases. Trimming cost V 4 bases and J 6 bases; bases outside gene matches: 9. CDR3 size: 15 residues. The germline V gene encodes CDR1 MNHNS and CDR2 SASEGT.

Regarding this clone: The junction does not match germline at one end; this may be a read error. This chain joins TRBV6-1 and TRBJ2-1; D possibly corresponds to TRBD2 (5 bases). Germline V gene lookup returns CDR1 MNHNS and CDR2 SASEGT. The CDR3 is 14 residues long. The chain's CDR3 is CASTLLTEGTIVLF. CDR3 in DNA: TGTGCCAGCACCCTCCTCACCGAGGGCACTATAGTCCTCTTC.

The chain employs TRBV18 and TRBJ1-2, with 9 bases that match TRBD1. The CDR3 has 17 amino acids. V lost 3 bases and J lost 4; bases outside the gene matches: 12. Germline CDR1 reads KGHSH; CDR2 reads LQKENI. The CDR3 nucleotides are TGTGCCAGCTCACCGATTATGGGACAGGGAGTCGGCTATGGCTACACCTTC. Amino acids: CASSPIMGQGVGYGYTF.

CDR3 DNA: TGTGCCAGCACCACGACAGAACTCTTGAACACCGGGGAGCTGTTTTTT. This encodes CASTTTELLNTGELFF. The genes are TRBV21-1 and TRBJ2-2; TRBD1, the table's D call, was not compared with the DNA. TRBV21-1 is tagged as a pseudogene. The CDR3 extends over 16 amino acids.

This chain links TRBV27 with TRBJ2-1, with 7 bases matching TRBD1. Germline trimming cut 2 bases from V and 12 bases from J; bases unmatched to any gene: 7. Germline V gives CDR1 MNHEY, CDR2 SMNVEV (reference sequence). This CDR3 contains 13 residues. The CDR3 DNA reads as TGTGCCAGCAGTTTAAGGGGGCAGCTTGTGCAGTTCTTC. Its translation is CASSLRGQLVQFF.

This clone was seen just once. This chain connects TRBV13 to TRBJ1-4; the match to TRBD1 covers 8 bases. Germline V gives CDR1 PRHDT, CDR2 FYEKMQ (reference sequence). The CDR3 has 17 amino acids. Losses at the gene ends were 2 bases for V and 8 bases for J; bases not matched to a gene: 13. CDR3 sequence reads: CASSLLRGPGRQEKLFF. For the CDR3, the DNA is TGTGCCAGCAGCTTACTCAGGGGGCCCGGAAGGCAGGAAAAACTGTTTTTT.

The V call is TRBV28, the J call TRBJ1-6; D is unresolved. The CDR3 is 13 residues long. Trimming took off 10 bases at V and 6 bases at J, with 13 bases between the two ends. CDR1 MDHEN and CDR2 SYDVKM come from the germline V gene. CDR3 residues: CATDGVPNSPLHF. In DNA, the CDR3 is TGTGCCACCGACGGAGTTCCTAATTCACCCCTCCACTTT.

The CDR3 region has the DNA TGTGCCAGCCGCGGGGGGGAGGGCAATGAGCAGTTCTTC. It yields the protein CASRGGEGNEQFF. The chain has TRBV6-5 and TRBJ2-1; 9 bases map to TRBD2. In germline, CDR1 is MNHEY, CDR2 SVGAGI. CDR3 length equals 13 residues. The ends lost 8 bases at V and 6 bases at J; junction bases unmatched: 5.

This clone showed up just once. The chain joins TRBV5-1 to TRBJ2-7; unclear D gene. This CDR3 comprises 11 residues. Germline V gene sequence: CDR1 SGHRS, CDR2 YFSETQ. V lost 1 base and J 5 bases, leaving 4 bases between the germline ends. CDR3 loop: CASSLYNEQYF. The CDR3 DNA reads TGCGCCAGCAGCTTGTATAACGAGCAGTACTTC.

This chain joins TRBV5-4 and TRBJ2-1; possibly TRBD2 for D (5 bases). Germline V gene sequence: CDR1 SGHNT, CDR2 YYREEE (reference sequence). Trimming cost V 2 bases and J 7 bases, with 7 bases left between them. This CDR3 region has 12 residues. The CDR3, as DNA: TGTGCCAGCAGCTTACTAGGTAATGAGCAGTTCTTC. As protein: CASSLLGNEQFF.

This sequence joins TRBV18 and TRBJ2-1, with 8 bases that match TRBD1. Germline lookup yields CDR1 KGHSH and CDR2 LQKENI. The CDR3 runs 15 residues. V was clipped by 5 bases and J by 7 bases; unmatched bases: 10. As DNA, the CDR3 is TGTGCCAGCTCATTCGGGCAGGGGGCCCCAAATGAGCAGTTCTTC. It translates to CASSFGQGAPNEQFF. Supplemented by reference TRBV18 and TRBJ2-1, the full variable domain reads NAGVMQNPRHLVRRRGQEARLRCSPMKGHSHVYWYRQLPEEGLKFMVYLQKENIIDESGMPKERFSAEFPKEGPSILRIQQVVRGDSAAYFCASSFGQGAPNEQFFGPGTRLTVL.

The V gene is TRBV6-6, the J gene TRBJ1-5; D not certain. The CDR3 covers 15 residues. V gave up 4 bases and J gave up 2 bases, with 12 bases separating them. Looked up from germline, CDR1 is MNHNY and CDR2 is SVGAGI (reference sequence). The CDR3 sequence is CASSWAGSGNQPQHF. DNA for the CDR3: TGTGCCAGCAGTTGGGCGGGTTCTGGCAATCAGCCCCAGCATTTT.

This chain joins TRBV27 and TRBJ1-1, with a weak D call TRBD1 (6 bases). The V and J ends lost 6 bases and 3 bases respectively, with 14 bases between them. CDR3 size: 14 residues. Germline CDR1 MNHEY, CDR2 SMNVEV (reference sequence). Here the CDR3 DNA reads TGTGCCAGCAGGCTAACAGGGAGGGACACTGAAGCTTTCTTT. Its translation is CASRLTGRDTEAFF.

The gene calls are TRBV12-5 and TRBJ1-3; the D gene is possibly TRBD1 (5 bases). The CDR3 contains 16 residues. Trimming left V 0 bases short and J 4 bases short, with 13 bases between. Germline values: CDR1 LGHNT, CDR2 FRNRAP. CDR3: CASGLVLGVQGNTIYF. In DNA, the CDR3 is TGTGCTAGTGGTTTGGTCCTAGGGGTTCAAGGAAACACCATATATTTT.

V and J are TRBV11-2 and TRBJ2-1, with D possibly TRBD2 on 5 matching bases. There are 15 residues in the CDR3. The germline V gene encodes CDR1 SGHAT and CDR2 FQNNGV. The germline V and J ends were trimmed by 5 bases and 0 bases, with 11 bases remaining between them. The CDR3 sequence is CASSPRRLSYNEQFF. CDR3 nucleotides: TGTGCCAGCAGCCCGAGGAGGCTCTCCTACAATGAGCAGTTCTTC. The full variable domain, its missing parts supplied by reference TRBV11-2 and TRBJ2-1, is EAGVAQSPRYKIIEKRQSVAFWCNPISGHATLYWYQQILGQGPKLLIQFQNNGVVDDSQLPKDRFSAERLKGVDSTLKIQPAKLEDSAVYLCASSPRRLSYNEQFFGPGTRLTVL.

This clone showed up just once. The V gene is TRBV6-5, the J gene TRBJ2-7, with D possibly TRBD1 on 5 matching bases. The CDR3 loop spans 13 amino acids. Trimming stripped 2 bases from V and 7 bases from J, with 12 bases between. Germline CDR1 MNHEY, CDR2 SVGAGI. CDR3 amino acids: CASSYAGMGEQYF. CDR3 in DNA: TGTGCCAGCAGTTACGCAGGGATGGGGGAGCAGTACTTC.

The CDR3 loop is CASSISWGDYEQYF. Here the CDR3 DNA reads TGTGCCAGTAGTATTAGCTGGGGCGACTACGAGCAGTACTTC. This chain connects TRBV19 to TRBJ2-7; tentatively, D is TRBD1 (5 bases). CDR3 length equals 14 residues. V lost 3 bases, J lost 3 bases, and 12 bases lay in between. Per germline, CDR1 LNHDA and CDR2 SQIVND (reference sequence). Combining the CDR3 with reference TRBV19 and TRBJ2-7 gives the whole variable domain DGGITQSPKYLFRKEGQNVTLSCEQNLNHDAMYWYRQDPGQGLRLIYYSQIVNDFQKGDIAEGYSVSREKKESFPLTVTSAQKNPTAFYLCASSISWGDYEQYFGPGTRLTVT.

This clone was seen once. The chain recombines TRBV2 with TRBJ1-2; 9 bases map to TRBD1. Germline CDR1 reads SNHLY; CDR2 reads FYNNEI. J lost 0 bases, V lost 4 bases, and 0 bases had no gene match. This CDR3 comprises 14 residues. The CDR3 sequence: CASSGDRANYGYTF. DNA of the CDR3: TGTGCCAGCAGTGGGGACAGGGCTAACTATGGCTACACCTTC.

This chain connects TRBV5-1 to TRBJ1-1; the match to TRBD1 covers 7 bases. CDR3 length: 17 amino acids. In germline, CDR1 is SGHRS, CDR2 YFSETQ. V trimming: 4 bases; J trimming: 1 base; junction bases outside the gene matches: 13. The CDR3 sequence is CASSLEETGRRNTEAFF. The CDR3 DNA is TGCGCCAGCAGCCTCGAGGAGACAGGGCGAAGGAACACTGAAGCTTTCTTT. Combining the CDR3 with reference TRBV5-1 and TRBJ1-1 gives the whole variable domain KAGVTQTPRYLIKTRGQQVTLSCSPISGHRSVSWYQQTPGQGLQFLFEYFSETQRNKGNFPGRFSGRQFSNSRSEMNVSTLELGDSALYLCASSLEETGRRNTEAFFGQGTRLTVV.

The V and J genes are TRBV7-9 and TRBJ2-2, with 9 bases lining up with TRBD2. J lost 6 bases, V lost 5 bases, and 7 bases had no gene match. The germline gives CDR1 SEHNR, CDR2 FQNEAQ (reference sequence). The CDR3 covers 15 residues. For the CDR3, the DNA is TGTGCCAGCAGCCCTAGCGGGGTGAAGCCCGGGGAGCTGTTTTTT. Its translation is CASSPSGVKPGELFF. Full variable domain (remainder filled in from reference TRBV7-9 and TRBJ2-2): DTGVSQNPRHKITKRGQNVTFRCDPISEHNRLYWYRQTLGQGPEFLTYFQNEAQLEKSRLLSDRFSAERPKGSFSTLEIQRTEQGDSAMYLCASSPSGVKPGELFFGEGSRLTVL.